The 16 T cell receptor beta chains below all came from one sample that was sequenced in a study of memory CD4+ T cells and cytomegalovirus serostatus. This table comes from immunoSEQ multiplex PCR, and its TCRdb copy is limited to in-frame clones, with some not included. The profile shows over 60,000 clones, over 60% of them singletons. The sort gate was single viable CD3+CD4+CD8-CD45RO+ cells for memory CD4+ T cells. The specimen sequenced was memory CD4+ T cells from blood. All receptors derive from an adult in good health and CMV-seronegative.

Only one count was recorded for this clone. The chain is built from TRBV27 and TRBJ1-2; 10 bases are a match to TRBD1. CDR1 and CDR2 (germline): MNHEY, SMNVEV (reference sequence). V shed 8 bases and J 2 bases; nucleotides not matched to a gene: 11. The CDR3 spans 16 residues. The CDR3 loop reads CASSTGGTLTNYGYTF. The CDR3 DNA reads TGTGCCAGCTCGACAGGGGGCACGCTTACCAACTATGGCTACACCTTC.

This clone appeared a few times. V and J are TRBV28 and TRBJ1-2; 7 bases are shared with TRBD1. The CDR3 loop spans 13 amino acids. CDR1 MDHEN and CDR2 SYDVKM come from the germline V gene. Trimming cost V 7 bases and J 5 bases; bases outside gene matches: 7. In nucleotides, the CDR3 is TGTGCCAGCACAGGGGGGGTGACTTATGGCTACACCTTC. Its protein is CASTGGVTYGYTF.

V usage is TRBV30 and J usage is TRBJ1-1; TRBD1 matches at 7 bases. From germline, CDR1 is GTSNPN and CDR2 SVGIG (reference sequence). The CDR3 spans 14 residues. Trimming cost V 2 bases and J 5 bases; bases outside gene matches: 8. The CDR3, as DNA: TGTGCCTGGAGTCTTAGGGGGCTTGGGACTGAAGCTTTCTTT. This sequence encodes CAWSLRGLGTEAFF. Combining the CDR3 with reference TRBV30 and TRBJ1-1 gives the whole variable domain SQTIHQWPATLVQPVGSPLSLECTVEGTSNPNLYWYRQAAGRGLQLLFYSVGIGQISSEVPQNLSASRPQDRQFILSSKKLLLSDSGFYLCAWSLRGLGTEAFFGQGTRLTVV.

This sequence joins TRBV11-2 and TRBJ2-3; 11 bases match TRBD2. V shed 5 bases and J 1 base; nucleotides not matched to a gene: 5. The length of the CDR3 is 16 residues. Per germline, CDR1 SGHAT and CDR2 FQNNGV. The CDR3 region is CASSPQLAGGTDTQYF. As DNA, the CDR3 is TGTGCCAGCAGCCCCCAACTAGCGGGAGGCACAGATACGCAGTATTTT.

The CDR3 loop is CASMLAGTETQYF. The CDR3 DNA follows: TGTGCCAGCATGTTAGCGGGAACGGAGACCCAGTACTTC. The rearrangement uses TRBV7-8 and TRBJ2-5, with 8 bases that match TRBD2. This CDR3 is built from 13 residues. Trimming took 7 bases from V and 5 from J; bases not matched to a gene: 6. CDR1 and CDR2 (germline): SGHVS, FQNEAQ. The whole variable domain, remainder taken from reference TRBV7-8 and TRBJ2-5, is GAGVSQSPRYKVAKRGQDVALRCDPISGHVSLFWYQQALGQGPEFLTYFQNEAQLDKSGLPSDRFFAERPEGSVSTLKIQRTQQEDSAVYLCASMLAGTETQYFGPGTRLLVL.

This chain connects TRBV6-1 to TRBJ2-5, with a tentative D call TRBD2 (5 bases). This CDR3 has 15 residues. V dropped 7 bases and J dropped 1 base, with 16 bases sitting between them. Germline V gene sequence: CDR1 MNHNS, CDR2 SASEGT. The CDR3, as DNA: TGTGCCAGCACAGCGGTCGGAACAGCCCAAGAGACCCAGTACTTC. It translates to CASTAVGTAQETQYF.

The rearrangement joins TRBV11-3 to TRBJ2-2, with TRBD1 matching 9 bases. Trimming cost V 1 base and J 6 bases; bases outside gene matches: 9. This CDR3 contains 17 residues. The V gene's germline CDR1 is SGHNT and CDR2 YENEEA. DNA of the CDR3: TGTGCCAGCAGCTTAGTGTGGGGACAGGGAGAGGCCGGGGAGCTGTTTTTT. This gives the protein CASSLVWGQGEAGELFF.

The V and J genes are TRBV7-2 and TRBJ1-5; the D gene is possibly TRBD1 (6 bases). The V and J ends lost 3 bases and 5 bases respectively, with 14 bases between them. Germline V CDR1 and CDR2: SGHTA, FQGNSA. The CDR3 has 15 amino acids. DNA of the CDR3: TGTGCCAGCAGCTTCCAGGCAGGGGATGATCAGCCCCAGCATTTT. Translated: CASSFQAGDDQPQHF.

The rearrangement links TRBV4-3 to TRBJ2-1; a possible D gene is TRBD1 (6 bases). The ends were cut back, 1 base at V and 1 base at J, with 8 bases in the middle. CDR3 length equals 15 residues. Germline V gives CDR1 LGHNA, CDR2 YSLEER. Here the CDR3 DNA reads TGCGCCAGCAGCCAAGGACAGGTGTCCTACAATGAGCAGTTCTTC. Translation gives CASSQGQVSYNEQFF.

This chain connects TRBV27 to TRBJ2-1; the D is unclear. The CDR3 totals 13 residues. The V gene's germline CDR1 is MNHEY and CDR2 SMNVEV (reference sequence). The V end lost 2 bases, the J end lost 2 bases, and 4 bases lay between the germline ends. CDR3 protein: CASSLIPYNEQFF. CDR3 sequence (DNA): TGTGCCAGCAGTTTAATCCCCTACAATGAGCAGTTCTTC.

The chain couples TRBV6-4 to TRBJ1-1; no reliable D call. With 3 bases removed from V and 0 bases from J, the gap between germline ends came to 8 bases. The V gene's germline CDR1 is MRHNA and CDR2 SNTAGT. This CDR3 spans 14 amino acids. The CDR3 region has the DNA TGTGCCAGCAGTGAAAGACACTTGAACACTGAAGCTTTCTTT. Residues: CASSERHLNTEAFF.

This clone has just one count. The J gene is TRBJ1-5, the V gene TRBV2; D is ambiguous. With 3 bases removed from V and 0 bases from J, the gap between germline ends came to 6 bases. Germline CDR1 reads SNHLY; CDR2 reads FYNNEI. This CDR3 spans 14 amino acids. The CDR3 DNA reads TGTGCCAGCAGTGATAGACCTAGCAATCAGCCCCAGCATTTT. Protein product: CASSDRPSNQPQHF.

The rearrangement joins TRBV7-9 to TRBJ2-1; 7 positions match TRBD2. J gave up 8 bases and V 0 bases, and 7 bases lay outside the gene matches. Germline V gives CDR1 SEHNR, CDR2 FQNEAQ (reference sequence). This CDR3 is 15 amino acids long. CDR3 in DNA: TGTGCCAGCAGCTTAGCGGGCGGGAGTGTAGATGAGCAGTTCTTC. Its protein product is CASSLAGGSVDEQFF.

The V call is TRBV11-2, the J call TRBJ2-3, with D maybe TRBD1 (6 bases). The CDR3 is 13 amino acids. V was cut by 3 bases and J by 3 bases, with 7 bases left in between. Germline V lookup: CDR1 SGHAT, CDR2 FQNNGV. The DNA of the CDR3 is TGTGCCAGCAGCTTCGGACAGACAGATACGCAGTATTTT. It yields the protein CASSFGQTDTQYF.

The gene calls are TRBV6-6 and TRBJ2-7; 7 bases align to TRBD1. The CDR3 runs to 14 residues. Germline V gives CDR1 MNHNY, CDR2 SVGAGI (reference sequence). V trimming: 8 bases; J trimming: 0 bases; junction bases outside the gene matches: 7. Written as DNA, the CDR3 is TGTGCCAGCGGGGACAGCTACAGCTCCTACGAGCAGTACTTC. Protein product: CASGDSYSSYEQYF.

V gene TRBV7-2 combines with J gene TRBJ1-5; D gene ambiguous. Germline V lookup: CDR1 SGHTA, CDR2 FQGNSA. This CDR3 has 13 residues. Trimming removed 1 base from V and 6 bases from J, with 7 bases in between. The CDR3 DNA sequence: TGTGCCAGCAGCTTAGATTGGAGTCAGCCCCAGCATTTT. Residues: CASSLDWSQPQHF.